The clone carrying this T cell receptor (beta chain) was recorded a few times. The antigen is unknown. This entry comes from a study of T-cell memory formation after mild COVID-19. Regarding the study as a whole: In pre-infection memory, a portion of responding clones appeared, which suggested that cross-reactive memory joined.

Germline lookup yields CDR1 SEHNR and CDR2 FQNEAQ (reference sequence). This CDR3 comprises 15 residues. V was cut by 2 bases and J by 5 bases, with 12 bases left in between. TCRdb passed the 5' RACE reads through MiXCR, listing each CDR3 protein once. This table has hundreds of thousands of distinct CDR3 sequences, 15% to 25% appearing once. The V gene is TRBV7-9, the J gene TRBJ1-4; D not resolved. The receptor comes from an adult woman who had mild COVID-19 (a few samples of this study predate the infection). Cell type and time point are not known. The sequenced sample consisted of PBMCs or a T cell subset sorted from them (not recorded which). CDR3 sequence: CASSLLAGWNEKLFF. CDR3 DNA: TGTGCCAGCAGCTTATTAGCCGGATGGAATGAAAAACTGTTTTTT.